The 23 T cell receptor beta chains below come from one sample, sequenced in a study of cytomegalovirus exposure and HLA in healthy donors. Researchers ran the PCR with 60 Vbeta and 13 Jbeta primers. Using immunoSEQ multiplex PCR, the repertoire was profiled, and TCRdb retains in-frame clones only, with some absent. Of approximately 87,000 clones in the sample, 65% to 90% were seen once. The sequenced sample was PBMCs. The origin of the receptors is a woman in her 70s in good health and CMV-seropositive.

The rearrangement uses TRBV10-3 and TRBJ2-5; 11 bases match TRBD1. Germline CDR1 and CDR2: ENHRY and SYGVKD. The CDR3 runs 17 residues. J was trimmed by 5 bases and V by 3 bases; bases with no gene match: 11. CDR3 DNA sequence: TGTGCCATCAGTGATATCAGCGGGACAGGGGGGAGGGAGACCCAGTACTTC. It is translated as CAISDISGTGGRETQYF.

The gene calls are TRBV7-9 and TRBJ1-4; the D is unclear. Germline assignment: CDR1 SEHNR and CDR2 FQNEAQ (reference sequence). Trimming took off 2 bases at V and 4 bases at J, with 11 bases between the two ends. The CDR3 is made up of 15 amino acids. CDR3: CASSLSAASNEKLFF. The DNA for the CDR3 is TGTGCCAGCAGCTTATCCGCCGCGAGTAATGAAAAACTGTTTTTT.

On this clone itself: Within the sample, other DNA sequences also encode this same CDR3. V usage is TRBV9 and J usage is TRBJ2-1; 10 bases align to TRBD1. This CDR3 spans 15 amino acids. Germline V gene lookup returns CDR1 SGDLS and CDR2 YYNGEE. The V gene end was trimmed by 4 bases and the J gene end by 2 bases; junction bases not matched to a gene: 3. The CDR3 sequence: CASSPGTGAYNEQFF. The CDR3 DNA reads as TGTGCCAGCAGCCCCGGGACAGGGGCCTACAATGAGCAGTTCTTC. Variable domain in full (rest from reference TRBV9 and TRBJ2-1): DSGVTQTPKHLITATGQRVTLRCSPRSGDLSVYWYQQSLDQGLQFLIQYYNGEERAKGNILERFSAQQFPDLHSELNLSSLELGDSALYFCASSPGTGAYNEQFFGPGTRLTVL.

This clone was observed a single time. The chain joins TRBV7-8 to TRBJ2-3; the match to TRBD2 covers 9 bases. CDR3 length equals 14 residues. V shed 8 bases, J shed 6 bases, and the junction held 9 bases outside the gene matches. The germline CDR1 and CDR2 sequences are SGHVS and FQNEAQ. CDR3 sequence (DNA): TGTGCCAGCGGACGGCTAGCGGGACCTGATACGCAGTATTTT. It codes for CASGRLAGPDTQYF.

This clone has more than one count but fewer than ten. The chain recombines TRBV7-9 with TRBJ1-5, with unresolved D. The CDR3 runs to 14 residues. V was shortened by 4 bases and J by 2 bases, with 9 bases between the two germline ends. The germline V gene has CDR1 SEHNR and CDR2 FQNEAQ (reference sequence). The CDR3 nucleotides are TGTGCCAGCAGCTCGCAGAACGGCAATCAGCCCCAGCATTTT. Translated: CASSSQNGNQPQHF.

The J gene is TRBJ2-1, the V gene TRBV11-2, with 7 bases lining up with TRBD2. Germline V gene lookup returns CDR1 SGHAT and CDR2 FQNNGV. The CDR3 runs to 16 residues. Trimming removed 1 base from V and 8 bases from J; junction bases left unmatched: 11. CDR3 residues: CASSLGLAPRRDEQFF. CDR3 sequence (DNA): TGTGCCAGCAGCTTAGGACTAGCCCCACGCCGGGATGAGCAGTTCTTC.

The rearrangement links TRBV5-4 to TRBJ2-7; TRBD1 matches 8 bases. The V segment lost 2 bases and the J segment 0 bases; nucleotides outside the gene matches: 4. Germline CDR1 and CDR2: SGHNT and YYREEE (reference sequence). The CDR3 runs 15 residues. In nucleotides, the CDR3 is TGTGCCAGCAGCTTATCCGGGACAGGCTCCTACGAGCAGTACTTC. Protein product: CASSLSGTGSYEQYF.

The J gene is TRBJ1-4, the V gene TRBV18; no definite D call. V lost 3 bases and J 6 bases, leaving 14 bases between the germline ends. The germline V gene has CDR1 KGHSH and CDR2 LQKENI. The CDR3 has 15 amino acids. This CDR3 is CASSPPGGKDEKLFF. CDR3 bases: TGTGCCAGCTCACCCCCTGGAGGGAAGGATGAAAAACTGTTTTTT. Full variable domain (remainder filled in from reference TRBV18 and TRBJ1-4): NAGVMQNPRHLVRRRGQEARLRCSPMKGHSHVYWYRQLPEEGLKFMVYLQKENIIDESGMPKERFSAEFPKEGPSILRIQQVVRGDSAAYFCASSPPGGKDEKLFFGSGTQLSVL.

The chain couples TRBV4-1 to TRBJ2-5; tentatively, D is TRBD1 (5 bases). V was shortened by 0 bases and J by 5 bases, with 22 bases between the two germline ends. The CDR3 loop spans 18 amino acids. The germline V gene encodes CDR1 MGHRA and CDR2 YSYEKL. CDR3 DNA sequence: TGCGCCAGCAGCCAAGATTGGGGCGGCAGCTCGTTCGCGGAGACCCAGTACTTC. Encoded protein: CASSQDWGGSSFAETQYF.

The rearrangement joins TRBV2 to TRBJ2-2; 7 bases agree with TRBD2. The germline gives CDR1 SNHLY, CDR2 FYNNEI. The CDR3 covers 15 residues. Germline trimming cut 6 bases from V and 2 bases from J; bases unmatched to any gene: 6. The CDR3: CASRFSGLNTGELFF. In DNA, the CDR3 is TGTGCCAGCAGGTTTAGCGGGCTCAACACCGGGGAGCTGTTTTTT.

With regard to this clone: Other DNA sequences from this sample encode an identical CDR3 as well. The genes are TRBV18 and TRBJ1-5; D is undetermined. V was cut by 4 bases and J by 4 bases, with 8 bases left in between. The length of the CDR3 is 13 residues. CDR1 KGHSH and CDR2 LQKENI come from the germline V gene. The CDR3 region is CASSLTDNQPQHF. The CDR3 DNA sequence: TGTGCCAGCTCACTCACAGATAATCAGCCCCAGCATTTT.

V usage is TRBV19 and J usage is TRBJ2-2; D gene unclear. CDR1 LNHDA and CDR2 SQIVND come from the germline V gene (reference sequence). This CDR3 has 15 amino acids. V was cut by 6 bases and J by 3 bases, with 14 bases left in between. The CDR3 here is CASSPEIQYTGELFF. CDR3 nucleotide sequence: TGTGCCAGTAGCCCTGAGATACAGTACACCGGGGAGCTGTTTTTT. Full variable domain (rest looked up from reference TRBV19 and TRBJ2-2): DGGITQSPKYLFRKEGQNVTLSCEQNLNHDAMYWYRQDPGQGLRLIYYSQIVNDFQKGDIAEGYSVSREKKESFPLTVTSAQKNPTAFYLCASSPEIQYTGELFFGEGSRLTVL.

To note about this clone: Other nucleotide sequences from this sample produce the same CDR3. The chain links TRBV7-2 to TRBJ2-3, with TRBD2 identical over 10 bases. This CDR3 has 16 amino acids. Germline loops: CDR1 SGHTA, CDR2 FQGNSA. With V trimmed by 5 bases and J by 2 bases, 7 bases remained unmatched. This CDR3 reads CASSPGGLANTDTQYF. As DNA, the CDR3 is TGTGCCAGCAGCCCGGGGGGACTAGCGAACACAGATACGCAGTATTTT.

This chain uses TRBV2 with TRBJ2-7, with 7 bases that match TRBD2. Germline V gene data show CDR1 as SNHLY and CDR2 as FYNNEI. V shed 7 bases, J shed 0 bases, and the junction held 6 bases outside the gene matches. CDR3 length: 14 residues. The CDR3: CASMTTSASYEQYF. CDR3 coding DNA: TGTGCCAGCATGACTACTAGCGCCTCCTACGAGCAGTACTTC.

J is TRBJ1-1 and V is TRBV5-1; D gene unclear. Germline CDR1 is SGHRS and CDR2 is YFSETQ. This CDR3 is built from 16 residues. V lost 2 bases and J 1 base, leaving 15 bases between the germline ends. The chain's CDR3 is CASSLHSEGQNTEAFF. The CDR3 nucleotides are TGCGCCAGCAGCTTACACAGTGAAGGCCAGAACACTGAAGCTTTCTTT.

A note on this clone: Mismatch with germline at one junction end may stem from a read error. V usage is TRBV9 and J usage is TRBJ2-1, with TRBD2 matching over 8 bases. The CDR3 consists of 15 residues. Per the germline V gene, CDR1 is SGDLS and CDR2 is YYNGEE. The CDR3 protein is CANSGTSHPYNEQFF. The DNA of the CDR3 is TGTGCCAACAGCGGGACTAGTCATCCTTACAATGAGCAGTTCTTC.

The chain links TRBV10-2 to TRBJ2-2; 7 bases agree with TRBD2. The CDR3 extends over 13 amino acids. V gave up 6 bases and J gave up 7 bases; unmatched junction bases: 5. The V gene's germline CDR1 is WSHSY and CDR2 SAAADI. The CDR3 DNA follows: TGCGCCAGCAGCTGGGGCGGGAGCGGGGAGCTGTTTTTT. Residues: CASSWGGSGELFF.

In this sample, this clone turned up a few times. The genes are TRBV2 and TRBJ1-4, with 7 positions matching TRBD1. This CDR3 has 17 amino acids. The V gene end was trimmed by 0 bases and the J gene end by 4 bases; junction bases not matched to a gene: 8. Germline V gene sequence: CDR1 SNHLY, CDR2 FYNNEI. The chain's CDR3 is CASSEATGWEVNEKLFF. In DNA form, the CDR3 reads TGTGCCAGCAGTGAAGCGACAGGGTGGGAGGTTAATGAAAAACTGTTTTTT.

This clone was picked up one time. This chain uses TRBV9 with TRBJ1-2; D is ambiguous. V lost 4 bases and J lost 2, with 12 bases in between. Per germline, CDR1 SGDLS and CDR2 YYNGEE. This CDR3 is 14 amino acids long. In DNA form, the CDR3 reads TGTGCCAGCAGCTCGCCCCCAGTAAACTATGGCTACACCTTC. Amino acid sequence: CASSSPPVNYGYTF.

V and J are TRBV5-1 and TRBJ2-2; possibly TRBD2 for D (6 bases). V shed 0 bases and J shed 5 bases, with 14 bases lying between them. The V gene's germline CDR1 is SGHRS and CDR2 YFSETQ. The CDR3 consists of 16 residues. CDR3 DNA sequence: TGCGCCAGCAGCTTGGCCGGGCAGGGAGGAACCGGGGAGCTGTTTTTT. This encodes CASSLAGQGGTGELFF.

The chain employs TRBV11-2 and TRBJ2-5; 7 positions agree with TRBD1. V dropped 2 bases and J dropped 11; count of bases not matched to a gene: 8. The length of the CDR3 is 13 residues. Germline loops: CDR1 SGHAT, CDR2 FQNNGV. The CDR3 protein is CASSLLRQGEQYF. The CDR3 nucleotides are TGTGCCAGCAGCTTACTTCGACAGGGAGAGCAGTACTTC. The full variable domain, with the rest looked up from reference TRBV11-2 and TRBJ2-5, is EAGVAQSPRYKIIEKRQSVAFWCNPISGHATLYWYQQILGQGPKLLIQFQNNGVVDDSQLPKDRFSAERLKGVDSTLKIQPAKLEDSAVYLCASSLLRQGEQYFGPGTRLLVL.

The rearrangement joins TRBV6-1 to TRBJ2-1, with D possibly matching TRBD2 (6 bases). Trimming left V 8 bases short and J 4 bases short, with 18 bases between. Germline assignment: CDR1 MNHNS and CDR2 SASEGT. The CDR3 is made up of 15 amino acids. Here the CDR3 reads CASRRGPQNYNEQFF. The CDR3 region has the DNA TGTGCCAGCCGGAGGGGTCCCCAGAATTACAATGAGCAGTTCTTC.

This chain uses TRBV19 with TRBJ2-1; 7 bases map to TRBD2. CDR1 and CDR2 from the germline V gene are LNHDA and SQIVND (reference sequence). V trimming: 3 bases; J trimming: 7 bases; junction bases outside the gene matches: 3. CDR3 length: 13 amino acids. CDR3 sequence (DNA): TGTGCCAGTAGTATTCTCGGGGGGAATGAGCAGTTCTTC. This encodes CASSILGGNEQFF.